This T cell receptor (beta chain) was recorded in a study of cytomegalovirus exposure and HLA in healthy donors. Study-level points and caveats: 87-base-pair reads could not separate some V segments, including TRBV6-2 and TRBV6-3.

Both 60 Vbeta primers and 13 Jbeta primers went into the PCR. TCRdb keeps only in-frame clones here, not all; method: immunoSEQ multiplex PCR. The data show about 160,000 clones, and the top ten clones hold 2.1%. Remarks on this clone: Its antigen is still unknown.

The length of the CDR3 is 16 residues. Germline V gene sequence: CDR1 SGHRS, CDR2 YFSETQ. The V and J ends lost 2 bases and 0 bases respectively, with 9 bases between them. Sequenced material: PBMCs. The receptor was derived from a man aged 25 to 40 in good health and CMV-seronegative. V gene TRBV5-1 combines with J gene TRBJ2-6, with a weak D call TRBD1 (6 bases). This chain's CDR3 is CASSFTGSSGANVLTF. The CDR3 region has the DNA TGCGCCAGCAGCTTTACAGGGAGCTCTGGGGCCAACGTCCTGACTTTC.